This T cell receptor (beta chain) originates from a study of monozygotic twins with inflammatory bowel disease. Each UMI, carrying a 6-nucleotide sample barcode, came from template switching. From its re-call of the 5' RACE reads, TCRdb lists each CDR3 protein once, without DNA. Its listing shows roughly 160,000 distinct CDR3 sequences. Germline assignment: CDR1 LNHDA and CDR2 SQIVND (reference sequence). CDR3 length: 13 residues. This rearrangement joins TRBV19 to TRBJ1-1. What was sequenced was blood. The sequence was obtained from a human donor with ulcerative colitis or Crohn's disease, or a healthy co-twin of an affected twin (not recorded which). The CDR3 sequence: CASSIGSRAEAFF.